The 19 T cell receptor beta chains presented below share a single source sample, sequenced in a study of blood T cell repertoires in COVID-19 (dated by TCRdb to 2018 to 2020). The method was the immunoSEQ multiplex PCR assay. The clones in this table, taken by TCRdb from immuneACCESS, are in-frame only. Not every clone is retained; where verified, under half of the shortfall comes from an unresolved V gene, and the cause of the rest is unknown. This sample comprises 250,000 to 300,000 clones, 88% of them detected only once. The ten largest clones take up around 0.8% of the sample. What was sequenced was peripheral blood. The receptors were sampled from a woman in her 30s with acute or convalescent COVID-19.

The chain links TRBV12-5 to TRBJ1-3, with a possible D match to TRBD1 (5 bases). Germline values: CDR1 LGHNT, CDR2 FRNRAP. The germline V and J ends were trimmed by 9 bases and 4 bases, with 16 bases remaining between them. This CDR3 region has 14 residues. The CDR3 nucleotides are TGTGCTAGCGAAAACCGGGACTTGGGAAACACCATATATTTT. As protein: CASENRDLGNTIYF. The full variable domain, with the rest looked up from reference TRBV12-5 and TRBJ1-3, is DARVTQTPRHKVTEMGQEVTMRCQPILGHNTVFWYRQTMMQGLELLAYFRNRAPLDDSGMPKDRFSAEMPDATLATLKIQPSEPRDSAVYFCASENRDLGNTIYFGEGSWLTVV.

The V and J genes are TRBV5-5 and TRBJ2-7, with D maybe TRBD2 (6 bases). Looked up from germline, CDR1 is SGHKS and CDR2 is YYEKEE (reference sequence). Trimming pared 1 base from V and 0 bases from J, leaving 14 bases between. This CDR3 has 16 amino acids. CDR3 loop: CASSLMPGDPSYEQYF. CDR3 nucleotide sequence: TGTGCCAGCAGCTTGATGCCGGGGGACCCCTCCTACGAGCAGTACTTC.

J is TRBJ2-7 and V is TRBV7-9; 9 bases are shared with TRBD1. Germline values: CDR1 SEHNR, CDR2 FQNEAQ (reference sequence). Trimming at V came to 5 bases and at J to 2 bases, leaving 13 bases not matched to a gene. This CDR3 spans 17 amino acids. The chain's CDR3 is CASSRSRDREGTYEQYF. The CDR3 coding sequence is TGTGCCAGCAGCCGGTCCCGGGACAGGGAAGGCACCTACGAGCAGTACTTC.

The V call is TRBV7-8, the J call TRBJ2-3; 8 bases agree with TRBD2. The CDR3 is made up of 16 amino acids. Germline V gives CDR1 SGHVS, CDR2 FQNEAQ. V gave up 0 bases and J gave up 6 bases; unmatched junction bases: 8. The CDR3 bases are TGTGCCAGCAGCTTAGCCCCAGCGGGAGTTAGGGATACGCAGTATTTT. Its protein product is CASSLAPAGVRDTQYF.

This clone was observed a handful of times. The chain combines TRBV2 with TRBJ2-7, with D possibly being TRBD2 (5 bases). The CDR3 has 14 amino acids. Germline V lookup: CDR1 SNHLY, CDR2 FYNNEI. The V and J ends lost 4 bases and 2 bases respectively, with 12 bases between them. CDR3 in amino acids: CASSAPTGTYEQYF. In DNA form, the CDR3 reads TGTGCCAGCAGTGCCCCGACGGGAACCTACGAGCAGTACTTC.

The chain is built from TRBV21-1 and TRBJ2-1; TRBD1, the table's D call, lacks a check against the DNA. TRBV21-1 is deemed a pseudogene. This CDR3 spans 16 amino acids. The CDR3 reads CASSKGGQDGYNEQFF. CDR3 nucleotides: TGTGCCAGCAGCAAAGGGGGGCAGGACGGCTACAATGAGCAGTTCTTC.

The V call is TRBV4-1, the J call TRBJ1-1, with 7 nucleotides matching TRBD1. The CDR3 length is 17 residues. Trimming cost V 3 bases and J 3 bases; bases outside gene matches: 13. The germline V gene encodes CDR1 MGHRA and CDR2 YSYEKL. The CDR3 sequence: CASSQGTALTRDTEAFF. The CDR3 DNA reads TGCGCCAGCAGCCAGGGGACAGCGTTAACCAGGGACACTGAAGCTTTCTTT.

The V call is TRBV14, the J call TRBJ2-1, with 11 bases identical to TRBD2. The junction had 8 bases not matched to a gene; V was cut back by 1 base and J by 6 bases. The CDR3 contains 17 residues. CDR1 SGHDN and CDR2 FVKESK come from the germline V gene. CDR3 coding DNA: TGTGCCAGCAGCCAAGTTACTAGCGGGAGACGAGGCAATGAGCAGTTCTTC. Its translation: CASSQVTSGRRGNEQFF.

The chain combines TRBV7-6 with TRBJ2-3, with 8 bases lining up with TRBD1. In germline, CDR1 is SGHVS, CDR2 FNYEAQ. With 3 bases clipped from V and 0 bases from J, the junction kept 5 bases outside the gene matches. The CDR3 runs to 16 residues. The CDR3 region has the DNA TGTGCCAGCAGCTTTTGGCAGGGGGCGAGCACAGATACGCAGTATTTT. This gives the protein CASSFWQGASTDTQYF.

The chain carries TRBV5-1 and TRBJ1-2; TRBD1 might be the D (6 bases). Germline-derived CDR1 and CDR2 are SGHRS and YFSETQ. This CDR3 has 14 residues. Trimming took off 2 bases at V and 8 bases at J, with 16 bases between the two ends. CDR3 amino acids: CASSFGTPDEGYTF. As DNA, the CDR3 is TGCGCCAGCAGCTTTGGGACACCTGATGAGGGCTACACCTTC.

The J gene is TRBJ2-6, the V gene TRBV4-3; 8 positions agree with TRBD1. Germline V gives CDR1 LGHNA, CDR2 YSLEER. V gave up 3 bases and J gave up 0 bases; unmatched junction bases: 4. CDR3 size: 17 residues. The CDR3 spells CASSQGTGPSGANVLTF. The CDR3 bases are TGCGCCAGCAGCCAGGGGACAGGCCCCTCTGGGGCCAACGTCCTGACTTTC.

The chain joins TRBV7-2 to TRBJ1-6; 7 positions match TRBD1. Germline assignment: CDR1 SGHTA and CDR2 FQGNSA. This CDR3 has 15 residues. J was trimmed by 7 bases and V by 3 bases; bases with no gene match: 6. The CDR3 nucleotides read TGTGCCAGCAGCTTGTACAGGGGTGGGAATTCACCCCTCCACTTT. Translation gives CASSLYRGGNSPLHF.

The chain combines TRBV24-1 with TRBJ2-1; no firm D call. The germline V gene has CDR1 KGHDR and CDR2 SFDVKD. Between the trimmed V and J ends, which lost 3 bases and 3 bases, there was a span of 5 bases. This CDR3 contains 13 residues. The CDR3 coding sequence is TGTGCCACCAGTGATCCAGTCTACAATGAGCAGTTCTTC. It codes for CATSDPVYNEQFF.

The chain uses TRBV9 and TRBJ2-7, with TRBD2 identical over 9 bases. The CDR3 is 15 amino acids. V shed 1 base, J shed 2 bases, and the junction held 4 bases outside the gene matches. The V gene's germline CDR1 is SGDLS and CDR2 YYNGEE. This CDR3 is CASSVSSGTTYEQYF. In DNA, the CDR3 is TGTGCCAGCAGCGTATCTAGCGGGACGACCTACGAGCAGTACTTC.

This clone was found once. The rearrangement joins TRBV6-2 or TRBV6-3 to TRBJ2-3, with 9 nucleotides matching TRBD1. V was pared by 5 bases and J by 3 bases, with 6 bases of the junction left unmatched. The germline gives CDR1 MNHEY, CDR2 SVGEGT. The length of the CDR3 is 15 residues. The chain's CDR3 is CASSPMGQGTDTQYF. The CDR3 DNA reads as TGTGCCAGCAGTCCCATGGGACAGGGAACAGATACGCAGTATTTT.

This clone has just one count. The chain uses TRBV5-6 and TRBJ2-7; D may be TRBD2 (6 bases). The CDR3 length is 12 residues. The V and J ends lost 3 bases and 3 bases respectively, with 7 bases between them. Germline loops: CDR1 SGHDT, CDR2 YYEEEE. The CDR3, as DNA: TGTGCCAGCAGCTCGGACTACTACGAGCAGTACTTC. As protein: CASSSDYYEQYF.

V gene TRBV21-1 combines with J gene TRBJ2-1; the table assigns TRBD1, which was not confirmed against the DNA. TRBV21-1 is deemed a pseudogene. The CDR3 length is 16 residues. The CDR3 DNA reads TGTGCCAGCAGCGAAGGGGGACAGCCTCTGTACAATGAGCAGTTCTTC. Its translation is CASSEGGQPLYNEQFF.

The gene calls are TRBV3-1 (or the pseudogene TRBV3-2) and TRBJ2-3, with D unresolved. The CDR3 has 14 amino acids. The V end lost 3 bases, the J end lost 0 bases, and 7 bases lay between the germline ends. Germline V gene sequence: CDR1 LGHDT, CDR2 YNNKEL (reference sequence). CDR3 nucleotide sequence: TGTGCCAGCAGCCATTTGACTAGCACAGATACGCAGTATTTT. Translation gives CASSHLTSTDTQYF.

The chain recombines TRBV5-4 with TRBJ2-1, with a tentative D call TRBD2 (5 bases). Trimming took off 4 bases at V and 1 base at J, with 9 bases between the two ends. The germline gives CDR1 SGHNT, CDR2 YYREEE (reference sequence). This CDR3 region has 14 residues. The CDR3 is CASSLGLSYNEQFF. As DNA, the CDR3 is TGTGCCAGCAGCCTAGGACTTTCCTACAATGAGCAGTTCTTC. Full variable domain (missing parts from reference TRBV5-4 and TRBJ2-1): ETGVTQSPTHLIKTRGQQVTLRCSSQSGHNTVSWYQQALGQGPQFIFQYYREEENGRGNFPPRFSGLQFPNYSSELNVNALELDDSALYLCASSLGLSYNEQFFGPGTRLTVL.